This T cell receptor (beta chain) came from a study of blood T cell repertoires in COVID-19. Background on the study: Both acute and convalescent COVID-19 samples were obtained from the United States, Italy and Spain. Sample material is recorded as cDNA or gDNA derived from T cells, B-cell-depleted T cells, or PBMCs.

This clone was seen only a few times. The CDR3 spans 15 residues. Unmatched junction bases numbered 13, after V lost 3 bases and J lost 15 bases. Germline V gene lookup returns CDR1 MDHEN and CDR2 SYDVKM. Patients from Seattle were sampled longitudinally, starting during active infection. The authors' processing: Counts of nucleated cells, estimated from reference gene primer amplification, were obtained. The repertoire was sequenced with immunoSEQ multiplex PCR; TCRdb's copy has only in-frame clones and lacks some. V and J calls and clone size follow that table, whereas D and trimming were derived from the DNA. The sample yields 210,000 or so clones, about 90% seen once.

The source material was peripheral blood. The TCR comes from a man between 25 and 39 years old with COVID-19, enrolled during active disease. The chain couples TRBV28 to TRBJ1-5, with 11 bases lining up with TRBD1. The CDR3 DNA reads as TGTGCCAGCAGTTTGCTGGGGACAGGGGGTTCTCCCGGGCATTTT. Translated, it gives CASSLLGTGGSPGHF. Based on the CDR3 plus reference TRBV28 and TRBJ1-5, the full variable domain is DVKVTQSSRYLVKRTGEKVFLECVQDMDHENMFWYRQDPGLGLRLIYFSYDVKMKEKGDIPEGYSVSREKKERFSLILESASTNQTSMYLCASSLLGTGGSPGHFGDGTRLSIL.